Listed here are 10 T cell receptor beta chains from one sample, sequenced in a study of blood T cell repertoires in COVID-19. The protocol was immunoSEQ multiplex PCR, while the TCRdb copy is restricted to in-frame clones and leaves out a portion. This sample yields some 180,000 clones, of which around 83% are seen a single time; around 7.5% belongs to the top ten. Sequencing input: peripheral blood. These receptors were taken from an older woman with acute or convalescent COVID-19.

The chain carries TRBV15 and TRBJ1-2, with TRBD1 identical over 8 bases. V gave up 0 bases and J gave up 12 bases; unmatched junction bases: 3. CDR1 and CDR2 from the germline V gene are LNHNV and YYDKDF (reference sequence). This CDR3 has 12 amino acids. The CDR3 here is CATSRDGQGHTF. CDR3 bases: TGTGCCACCAGCAGAGATGGACAGGGCCACACCTTC.

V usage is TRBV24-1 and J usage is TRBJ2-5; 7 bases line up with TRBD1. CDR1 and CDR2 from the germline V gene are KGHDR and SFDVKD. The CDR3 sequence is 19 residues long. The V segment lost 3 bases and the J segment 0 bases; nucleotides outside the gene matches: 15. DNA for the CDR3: TGTGCCACCAGTGATCCCCGAGAACAACAGGGGTGGTACCAAGAGACCCAGTACTTC. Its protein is CATSDPREQQGWYQETQYF.

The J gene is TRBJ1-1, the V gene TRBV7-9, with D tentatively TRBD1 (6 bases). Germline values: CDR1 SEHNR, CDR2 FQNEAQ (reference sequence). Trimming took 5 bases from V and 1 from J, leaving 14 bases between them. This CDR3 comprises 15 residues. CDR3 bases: TGTGCCAGCAGCCGCGCGCGGGGGGCGAACACTGAAGCTTTCTTT. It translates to CASSRARGANTEAFF.

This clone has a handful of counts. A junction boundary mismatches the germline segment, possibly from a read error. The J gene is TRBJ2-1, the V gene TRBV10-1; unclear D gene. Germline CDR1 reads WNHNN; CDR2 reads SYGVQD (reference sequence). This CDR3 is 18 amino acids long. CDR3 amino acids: CVSPFSTLVGSRINEQFF. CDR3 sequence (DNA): TGCGTCAGCCCATTCTCCACCCTCGTCGGGTCCCGGATTAATGAGCAGTTCTTC.

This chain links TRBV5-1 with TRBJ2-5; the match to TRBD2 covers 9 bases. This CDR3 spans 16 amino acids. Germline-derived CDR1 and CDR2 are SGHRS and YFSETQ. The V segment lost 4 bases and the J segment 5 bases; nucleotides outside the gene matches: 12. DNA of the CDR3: TGCGCCAGCAGCCTCGCGGGAGGGCCATTCCAGGAGACCCAGTACTTC. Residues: CASSLAGGPFQETQYF. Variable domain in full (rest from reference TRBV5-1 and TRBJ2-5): KAGVTQTPRYLIKTRGQQVTLSCSPISGHRSVSWYQQTPGQGLQFLFEYFSETQRNKGNFPGRFSGRQFSNSRSEMNVSTLELGDSALYLCASSLAGGPFQETQYFGPGTRLLVL.

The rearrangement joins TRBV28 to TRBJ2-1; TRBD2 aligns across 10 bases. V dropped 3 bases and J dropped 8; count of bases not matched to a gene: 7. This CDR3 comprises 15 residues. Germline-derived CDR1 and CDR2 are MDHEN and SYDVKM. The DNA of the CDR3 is TGTGCCAGCAGTTTGACTAGCGGGTCGGTTCATGAGCAGTTCTTC. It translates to CASSLTSGSVHEQFF.

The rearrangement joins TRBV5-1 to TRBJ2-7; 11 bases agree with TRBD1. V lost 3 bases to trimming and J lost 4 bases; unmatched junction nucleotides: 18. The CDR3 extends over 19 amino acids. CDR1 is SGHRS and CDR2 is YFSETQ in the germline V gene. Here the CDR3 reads CASSWAGDRGSLADYEQYF. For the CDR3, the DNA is TGCGCCAGCAGCTGGGCTGGGGACAGGGGGTCCCTAGCGGATTACGAGCAGTACTTC.

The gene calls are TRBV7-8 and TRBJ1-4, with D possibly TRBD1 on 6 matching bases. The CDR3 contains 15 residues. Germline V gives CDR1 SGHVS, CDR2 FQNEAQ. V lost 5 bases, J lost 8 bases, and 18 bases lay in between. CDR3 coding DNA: TGTGCCAGCAGCACCGGCCCCTTACAGGGCGAAAAACTGTTTTTT. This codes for CASSTGPLQGEKLFF.

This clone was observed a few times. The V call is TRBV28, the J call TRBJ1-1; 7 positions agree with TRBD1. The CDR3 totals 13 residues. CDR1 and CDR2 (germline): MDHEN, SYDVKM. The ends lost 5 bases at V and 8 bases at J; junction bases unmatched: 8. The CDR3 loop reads CASSGPGGIEAFF. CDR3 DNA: TGTGCCAGCAGTGGACCAGGGGGGATCGAAGCTTTCTTT.

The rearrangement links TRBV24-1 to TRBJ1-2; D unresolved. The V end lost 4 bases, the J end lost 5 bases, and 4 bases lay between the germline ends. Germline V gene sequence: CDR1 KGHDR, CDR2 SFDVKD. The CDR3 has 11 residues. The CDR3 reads CATSDTYGYTF. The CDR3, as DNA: TGTGCCACCAGTGACACTTATGGCTACACCTTC.